The 28 T cell receptor beta chains presented below share a single source sample, sequenced in a study of siplizumab effects on memory and regulatory T cells. The repertoire was sequenced with immunoSEQ multiplex PCR; TCRdb's copy has only in-frame clones and lacks some. This sample has more than 85,000 clones, with roughly 92% found just once. Sequencing used CD4+ T cells sorted from blood. The receptors originated from a human donor in good health.

The chain recombines TRBV10-3 with TRBJ1-6, with D unresolved. Per germline, CDR1 ENHRY and CDR2 SYGVKD. The germline V and J ends were trimmed by 2 bases and 7 bases, with 9 bases remaining between them. The CDR3 sequence is 14 residues long. The CDR3 sequence: CAISEVVENSPLHF. The CDR3 region has the DNA TGTGCCATCAGTGAGGTGGTCGAGAATTCACCCCTCCACTTT.

This clone was seen only once. One junction end disagrees with the germline gene, perhaps due to a read error. The rearrangement links TRBV5-1 to TRBJ1-3; TRBD1 aligns across 8 bases. The CDR3 loop spans 15 amino acids. Germline CDR1 SGHRS, CDR2 YFSETQ. In DNA, the CDR3 is TGTGCCAGCAGCCCAAGACAGGGGCCTGGAAACACCATATATTTT. This sequence encodes CASSPRQGPGNTIYF.

The chain carries TRBV7-8 and TRBJ1-1, with no clear D. CDR1 is SGHVS and CDR2 is FQNEAQ in the germline V gene. V shed 5 bases and J shed 1 base, with 14 bases lying between them. The CDR3 sequence is 15 residues long. The CDR3 coding sequence is TGTGCCAGCAGCCCCCTACCCCAGACGAACACTGAAGCTTTCTTT. Protein product: CASSPLPQTNTEAFF.

V usage is TRBV13 and J usage is TRBJ2-2; perhaps D is TRBD1 or TRBD2 (5 bases each). Trimming stripped 6 bases from V and 3 bases from J, with 11 bases between. The CDR3 sequence is 14 residues long. Germline V CDR1 and CDR2: PRHDT, FYEKMQ (reference sequence). CDR3 residues: CASSPRGHTGELFF. The DNA for the CDR3 is TGTGCCAGCAGTCCTAGGGGACACACCGGGGAGCTGTTTTTT. The full variable domain, completed using reference TRBV13 and TRBJ2-2, is AAGVIQSPRHLIKEKRETATLKCYPIPRHDTVYWYQQGPGQDPQFLISFYEKMQSDKGSIPDRFSAQQFSDYHSELNMSSLELGDSALYFCASSPRGHTGELFFGEGSRLTVL.

This rearrangement joins TRBV7-2 to TRBJ1-5, with 8 bases aligning to TRBD1. From germline, CDR1 is SGHTA and CDR2 FQGNSA. V was pared by 9 bases and J by 7 bases, with 8 bases of the junction left unmatched. The CDR3 consists of 13 residues. The DNA for the CDR3 is TGTGCCAGTCAACAGGGGGTTTGGCAGCCCCAGCATTTT. Protein: CASQQGVWQPQHF. The full variable domain, its missing parts supplied by reference TRBV7-2 and TRBJ1-5, is GAGVSQSPSNKVTEKGKDVELRCDPISGHTALYWYRQSLGQGLEFLIYFQGNSAPDKSGLPSDRFSAERTGGSVSTLTIQRTQQEDSAVYLCASQQGVWQPQHFGDGTRLSIL.

The V gene is TRBV5-1, the J gene TRBJ2-5; 10 positions match TRBD2. This CDR3 is built from 15 residues. V lost 4 bases, J lost 0 bases, and 3 bases stayed unmatched. Germline values: CDR1 SGHRS, CDR2 YFSETQ. DNA of the CDR3: TGCGCCAGCAGCCCTGGACTAGCGGACCAAGAGACCCAGTACTTC. Its protein product is CASSPGLADQETQYF. Drawing the rest from reference TRBV5-1 and TRBJ2-5, the complete variable domain is KAGVTQTPRYLIKTRGQQVTLSCSPISGHRSVSWYQQTPGQGLQFLFEYFSETQRNKGNFPGRFSGRQFSNSRSEMNVSTLELGDSALYLCASSPGLADQETQYFGPGTRLLVL.

This chain connects TRBV5-8 to TRBJ1-5, with unresolved D. This CDR3 comprises 14 residues. Germline V gene data show CDR1 as SGHTS and CDR2 as YDEGEE. Trimming took 5 bases from V and 6 from J, leaving 15 bases between them. The CDR3 spells CASSSRLKGQPQHF. CDR3 DNA sequence: TGTGCCAGCAGTTCCCGGCTTAAGGGTCAGCCCCAGCATTTT.

J is TRBJ2-5 and V is TRBV11-2, with D perhaps matching TRBD2 (6 bases). Germline-derived CDR1 and CDR2 are SGHAT and FQNNGV. This CDR3 is built from 13 residues. Trimming pared 5 bases from V and 0 bases from J, leaving 7 bases between. CDR3 in DNA: TGTGCCAGCAGCGCGGGGTACCAAGAGACCCAGTACTTC. Its protein product is CASSAGYQETQYF.

This sequence joins TRBV7-9 and TRBJ1-4, with D tentatively TRBD1 (6 bases). Trimming removed 4 bases from V and 8 bases from J, with 17 bases in between. There are 15 residues in the CDR3. From germline, CDR1 is SEHNR and CDR2 FQNEAQ (reference sequence). CDR3 sequence reads: CASSYARDRLEKLFF. In DNA form, the CDR3 reads TGTGCCAGCAGCTACGCCCGAGACAGGCTCGAAAAACTGTTTTTT.

The chain recombines TRBV20-1 with TRBJ2-7; D gene unclear. V dropped 5 bases and J dropped 3 bases, with 8 bases sitting between them. Germline assignment: CDR1 DFQATT and CDR2 SNEGSKA (reference sequence). CDR3 length equals 11 residues. Written as DNA, the CDR3 is TGCAGTGCTGGGCTCAACTACGAGCAGTACTTC. It is translated as CSAGLNYEQYF.

This sequence joins TRBV18 and TRBJ2-2; unclear D gene. The CDR3 runs to 13 residues. The V end was cut by 1 base, the J end by 5 bases, with 5 bases between. The germline CDR1 and CDR2 sequences are KGHSH and LQKENI. The CDR3 DNA reads as TGTGCCAGCTCACCACAGGGAACCGGGGAGCTGTTTTTT. It specifies CASSPQGTGELFF.

The V gene is TRBV5-4, the J gene TRBJ2-5; perhaps TRBD2 as D (6 bases). With 3 bases removed from V and 2 bases from J, the gap between germline ends came to 14 bases. Germline-derived CDR1 and CDR2 are SGHNT and YYREEE (reference sequence). This CDR3 region has 15 residues. CDR3 sequence reads: CASSWGLASQETQYF. The CDR3, as DNA: TGTGCCAGCAGCTGGGGTCTAGCGTCGCAAGAGACCCAGTACTTC.

The chain has TRBV5-1 and TRBJ2-3; D is perhaps TRBD2 (5 bases). Per the germline V gene, CDR1 is SGHRS and CDR2 is YFSETQ. V was pared by 4 bases and J by 6 bases, with 15 bases between. The CDR3 loop spans 14 amino acids. In DNA, the CDR3 is TGCGCCAGCAGCGCAGACTACAGTTCTGATACGCAGTATTTT. As protein: CASSADYSSDTQYF.

The CDR3 DNA follows: TGTGCCAGCAGCTTAGTCCTAAATCAGCCCCAGCATTTT. It yields the protein CASSLVLNQPQHF. The chain employs TRBV7-2 and TRBJ1-5; D unresolved. CDR1 and CDR2 (germline): SGHTA, FQGNSA. With 1 base removed from V and 4 bases from J, the gap between germline ends came to 5 bases. The CDR3 is 13 residues long.

The chain joins TRBV29-1 to TRBJ2-3; 7 nucleotides align to TRBD2. Germline V lookup: CDR1 SQVTM, CDR2 ANQGSEA. The CDR3 runs 17 residues. Losses at the gene ends were 4 bases for V and 0 bases for J; bases not matched to a gene: 13. CDR3 nucleotide sequence: TGCAGCGTTGGACTAGCAACAAGGAGATATAGCACAGATACGCAGTATTTT. This translates into CSVGLATRRYSTDTQYF.

This clone was seen a single time. The chain carries TRBV18 and TRBJ2-3; tentative D call: TRBD2 (6 bases). This CDR3 has 14 residues. The germline CDR1 and CDR2 sequences are KGHSH and LQKENI. V was trimmed by 6 bases and J by 3 bases, leaving 13 bases between them. The DNA of the CDR3 is TGTGCCAGCTCCGATTGGGGAGGAACAGATACGCAGTATTTT. Its translation is CASSDWGGTDTQYF. Based on the CDR3 plus reference TRBV18 and TRBJ2-3, the full variable domain is NAGVMQNPRHLVRRRGQEARLRCSPMKGHSHVYWYRQLPEEGLKFMVYLQKENIIDESGMPKERFSAEFPKEGPSILRIQQVVRGDSAAYFCASSDWGGTDTQYFGPGTRLTVL.

The chain is built from TRBV7-9 and TRBJ2-7; no definite D call. This CDR3 has 14 amino acids. CDR1 is SEHNR and CDR2 is FQNEAQ in the germline V gene (reference sequence). V was cut by 0 bases and J by 3 bases, with 9 bases left in between. CDR3 protein: CASSLAESNYEQYF. The CDR3 bases are TGTGCCAGCAGCTTAGCCGAGAGTAACTACGAGCAGTACTTC.

The sample holds a few counts of this clone. V usage is TRBV7-6 and J usage is TRBJ2-5; D possibly corresponds to TRBD2 (7 bases). V was shortened by 2 bases and J by 4 bases, with 17 bases between the two germline ends. The length of the CDR3 is 16 residues. Germline V gene sequence: CDR1 SGHVS, CDR2 FNYEAQ. The CDR3 DNA reads as TGTGCCAGCAGCTTAAAAAGTGGGGGGGGGCGAGAGACCCAGTACTTC. Encoded protein: CASSLKSGGGRETQYF.

This clone was recorded only once. The chain joins TRBV7-3 to TRBJ1-5; D is uncertain. The V gene lost 5 bases and the J gene lost 4 bases, with 9 bases spanning the gap. Germline V gives CDR1 SGHTA, CDR2 FQGTGA. The CDR3 is 13 residues long. As DNA, the CDR3 is TGTGCCAGCAGCGTCGGACGTAATCAGCCCCAGCATTTT. Translation gives CASSVGRNQPQHF.

The V and J genes are TRBV28 and TRBJ2-7; D may correspond to TRBD1 or TRBD2 (5 bases each). The CDR3 has 14 residues. Deletions cut 5 bases from V and 5 bases from J, with 16 bases between. Germline CDR1 and CDR2: MDHEN and SYDVKM. In nucleotides, the CDR3 is TGTGCCAGCAGTCCCGGGACCTACGCCCACGAGCAGTACTTC. Protein product: CASSPGTYAHEQYF.

V gene TRBV9 combines with J gene TRBJ2-1; perhaps TRBD2 as D (6 bases). The CDR3 has 16 amino acids. Germline CDR1 SGDLS, CDR2 YYNGEE. V lost 1 base and J lost 4, with 15 bases in between. CDR3: CASSVNTGVAYNEQFF. Written as DNA, the CDR3 is TGTGCCAGCAGCGTAAACACGGGAGTTGCGTACAATGAGCAGTTCTTC.

This sequence joins TRBV2 and TRBJ2-1; D is perhaps TRBD2 (5 bases). The CDR3 is made up of 16 amino acids. CDR1 is SNHLY, CDR2 FYNNEI, per germline. V was pared by 4 bases and J by 2 bases, with 15 bases between. The CDR3 loop reads CASSGPRAETYNEQFF. CDR3 bases: TGTGCCAGCAGTGGCCCCAGAGCGGAAACCTACAATGAGCAGTTCTTC. The variable domain in full, with the rest retrieved from reference TRBV2 and TRBJ2-1, is EPEVTQTPSHQVTQMGQEVILRCVPISNHLYFYWYRQILGQKVEFLVSFYNNEISEKSEIFDDQFSVERPDGSNFTLKIRSTKLEDSAMYFCASSGPRAETYNEQFFGPGTRLTVL.

The V gene is TRBV7-2, the J gene TRBJ1-1, with a possible D match to TRBD1 (5 bases). Looked up from germline, CDR1 is SGHTA and CDR2 is FQGNSA. This CDR3 comprises 14 residues. V dropped 8 bases and J dropped 1 base, with 14 bases sitting between them. The DNA for the CDR3 is TGTGCCAGCGGACAAGGGACGACGAACACTGAAGCTTTCTTT. It encodes CASGQGTTNTEAFF.

This clone appeared once. The rearrangement joins TRBV5-4 to TRBJ1-2; D uncertain. The CDR3 covers 11 residues. Deletions cut 1 base from V and 8 bases from J, with 6 bases between. Germline assignment: CDR1 SGHNT and CDR2 YYREEE (reference sequence). CDR3: CASSLFGGYTF. Written as DNA, the CDR3 is TGTGCCAGCAGCTTGTTCGGGGGCTACACCTTC.

This clone was counted once. The J gene is TRBJ2-7, the V gene TRBV5-5; no definite D call. Trimming left V 2 bases short and J 3 bases short, with 6 bases between. Germline CDR1 reads SGHKS; CDR2 reads YYEKEE (reference sequence). The CDR3 is made up of 12 amino acids. The CDR3 bases are TGTGCCAGCAGCTTACACGGCTACGAGCAGTACTTC. It specifies CASSLHGYEQYF.

The rearrangement uses TRBV15 and TRBJ2-3; TRBD2 might be the D (6 bases). CDR3 length: 16 amino acids. From germline, CDR1 is LNHNV and CDR2 YYDKDF (reference sequence). The V end was cut by 1 base, the J end by 1 base, with 12 bases between. The CDR3 DNA sequence: TGTGCCACCAGCAGAGGAACGGGACTGGGCACAGATACGCAGTATTTT. Encoded protein: CATSRGTGLGTDTQYF.

The chain couples TRBV5-1 to TRBJ1-1, with 8 positions matching TRBD1. The germline gives CDR1 SGHRS, CDR2 YFSETQ. V trimming: 4 bases; J trimming: 5 bases; junction bases outside the gene matches: 13. The CDR3 length is 16 residues. The CDR3 sequence: CASSLPGGQGATEAFF. The CDR3 region has the DNA TGCGCCAGCAGCCTCCCAGGAGGGCAGGGGGCAACTGAAGCTTTCTTT.

The genes are TRBV6-6 and TRBJ1-5; a weak D match, TRBD1 (5 bases). Trimming left V 2 bases short and J 0 bases short, with 8 bases between. The germline gives CDR1 MNHNY, CDR2 SVGAGI (reference sequence). This CDR3 has 15 residues. The chain's CDR3 is CASSYRGASNQPQHF. As DNA, the CDR3 is TGTGCCAGCAGTTACCGAGGGGCTAGCAATCAGCCCCAGCATTTT.